What follows are 7 T cell receptor beta chains derived from one specimen sequenced in a study of shared clonotypes between healthy human individuals. Profiling relied on immunoSEQ multiplex PCR, and the TCRdb table lists in-frame clones only, not all of them. The sample lists around 440,000 clones; 60% to 80% were seen once. Sequencing was carried out using PBMCs. These TCRs come from a woman in her forties in good health. Some clones in this sample may be carry-over from other donors' samples.

The genes are TRBV28 and TRBJ1-2, with TRBD1 matching over 8 bases. CDR1 and CDR2 from the germline V gene are MDHEN and SYDVKM. With 6 bases clipped from V and 7 bases from J, the junction kept 7 bases outside the gene matches. The CDR3 consists of 13 residues. In nucleotides, the CDR3 is TGTGCCAGCAGCCCGGACGGACAGGGTGGCTACACCTTC. It specifies CASSPDGQGGYTF.

This clone was observed a single time. The CDR3 region is CASSPVRERGRGIYNEQFF. DNA for the CDR3: TGTGCCAGCTCACCAGTACGGGAAAGGGGTCGGGGTATATACAATGAGCAGTTCTTC. The chain links TRBV18 to TRBJ2-1; either TRBD1 or TRBD2 may fit D (5 bases each). Per germline, CDR1 KGHSH and CDR2 LQKENI. The V end was cut by 2 bases, the J end by 4 bases, with 24 bases between. The CDR3 is made up of 19 amino acids. The full variable domain, completed using reference TRBV18 and TRBJ2-1, is NAGVMQNPRHLVRRRGQEARLRCSPMKGHSHVYWYRQLPEEGLKFMVYLQKENIIDESGMPKERFSAEFPKEGPSILRIQQVVRGDSAAYFCASSPVRERGRGIYNEQFFGPGTRLTVL.

V usage is TRBV7-9 and J usage is TRBJ2-5, with D perhaps matching TRBD1 (6 bases). CDR1 and CDR2 from the germline V gene are SEHNR and FQNEAQ (reference sequence). The CDR3 is 13 amino acids. Trimming took 5 bases from V and 4 from J, leaving 11 bases between them. The CDR3 here is CASSPKGVETQYF. The CDR3 DNA sequence: TGTGCCAGCAGCCCAAAGGGGGTAGAGACCCAGTACTTC.

V gene TRBV2 combines with J gene TRBJ2-7, with D maybe TRBD2 (6 bases). This CDR3 is built from 14 residues. Germline-derived CDR1 and CDR2 are SNHLY and FYNNEI. Trimming took off 4 bases at V and 7 bases at J, with 17 bases between the two ends. CDR3 protein: CASSALQAAGEQYF. As DNA, the CDR3 is TGTGCCAGCAGTGCCCTACAAGCCGCGGGAGAGCAGTACTTC.

V gene TRBV5-6 combines with J gene TRBJ1-2; D not certain. In germline, CDR1 is SGHDT, CDR2 YYEEEE. V lost 2 bases and J lost 4, with 12 bases in between. This CDR3 spans 14 amino acids. The CDR3 bases are TGTGCCAGCAGCTTTCAGCTCGGAGCCTATGGCTACACCTTC. This codes for CASSFQLGAYGYTF.

V and J are TRBV4-1 and TRBJ2-1, with unresolved D. Germline-derived CDR1 and CDR2 are MGHRA and YSYEKL. CDR3 length: 11 amino acids. Trimming pared 3 bases from V and 7 bases from J, leaving 4 bases between. CDR3 nucleotides: TGCGCCAGCAGCCACAGTAATGAGCAGTTCTTC. Amino acids: CASSHSNEQFF.

The V call is TRBV29-1, the J call TRBJ1-5; the D gene is possibly TRBD1 (5 bases). Looked up from germline, CDR1 is SQVTM and CDR2 is ANQGSEA. V lost 7 bases and J lost 0, with 10 bases in between. This CDR3 region has 13 residues. In DNA, the CDR3 is TGCAGCGCCAGCGACAGTAGCAATCAGCCCCAGCATTTT. It codes for CSASDSSNQPQHF.